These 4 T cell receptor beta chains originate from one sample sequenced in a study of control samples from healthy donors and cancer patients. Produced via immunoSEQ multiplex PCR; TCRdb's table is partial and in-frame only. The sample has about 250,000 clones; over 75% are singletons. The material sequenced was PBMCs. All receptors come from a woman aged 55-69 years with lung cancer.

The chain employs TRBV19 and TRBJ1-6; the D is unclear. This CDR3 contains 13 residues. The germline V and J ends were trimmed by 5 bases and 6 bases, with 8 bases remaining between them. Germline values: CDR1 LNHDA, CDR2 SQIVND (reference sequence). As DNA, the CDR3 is TGTGCCAGTAGTGGCCAGCTTAATTCACCCCTCCACTTT. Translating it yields CASSGQLNSPLHF. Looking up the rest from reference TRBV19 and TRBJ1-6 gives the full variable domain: DGGITQSPKYLFRKEGQNVTLSCEQNLNHDAMYWYRQDPGQGLRLIYYSQIVNDFQKGDIAEGYSVSREKKESFPLTVTSAQKNPTAFYLCASSGQLNSPLHFGNGTRLTVT.

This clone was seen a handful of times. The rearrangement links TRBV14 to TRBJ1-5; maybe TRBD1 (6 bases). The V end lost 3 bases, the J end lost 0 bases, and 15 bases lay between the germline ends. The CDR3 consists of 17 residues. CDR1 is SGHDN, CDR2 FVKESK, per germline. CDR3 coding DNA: TGTGCCAGCAGCCACCCGACGGGGGCATATAGCAATCAGCCCCAGCATTTT. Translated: CASSHPTGAYSNQPQHF.

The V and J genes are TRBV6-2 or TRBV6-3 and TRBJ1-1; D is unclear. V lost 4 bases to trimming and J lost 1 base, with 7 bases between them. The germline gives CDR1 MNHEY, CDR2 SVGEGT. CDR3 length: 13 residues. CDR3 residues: CASSLKGNTEAFF. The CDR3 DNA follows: TGTGCCAGCAGTTTGAAGGGGAACACTGAAGCTTTCTTT.

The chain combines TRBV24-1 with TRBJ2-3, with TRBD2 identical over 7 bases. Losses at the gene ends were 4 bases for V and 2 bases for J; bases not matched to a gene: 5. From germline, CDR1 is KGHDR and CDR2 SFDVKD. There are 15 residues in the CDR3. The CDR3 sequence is CATSDSGEYTDTQYF. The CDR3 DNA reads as TGTGCCACCAGTGACAGCGGGGAGTACACAGATACGCAGTATTTT.